The 10 T cell receptor beta chains below come from one sample, sequenced in a study of T cell responses to AZD1222 COVID-19 vaccine. The protocol was immunoSEQ multiplex PCR, while the TCRdb copy is restricted to in-frame clones and leaves out a portion. The sample has more than 140,000 clones; approximately 90% are singletons. The source was peripheral blood, collected on day 0 of AZD1222 vaccination. The receptors shown here come from an adult in good health.

Turning to this clone: At one end, the junction sequence differs from germline, possibly due to a read error. J is TRBJ1-1 and V is TRBV19; D perhaps matches TRBD1 (5 bases). This CDR3 contains 16 residues. Germline V gene data show CDR1 as LNHDA and CDR2 as SQIVND (reference sequence). CDR3 amino acids: CASNIPGRGGLPEAFF. The CDR3 region has the DNA TGTGCCAGTAATATACCCGGACGGGGGGGTTTACCTGAAGCTTTCTTT.

This chain uses TRBV6-5 with TRBJ2-7; no clear D. The V and J ends lost 4 bases and 4 bases respectively, with 8 bases between them. This CDR3 has 12 amino acids. Germline V gene data show CDR1 as MNHEY and CDR2 as SVGAGI. Here the CDR3 DNA reads TGTGCCAGCAGTTCGGGCCCTTACGAGCAGTACTTC. Amino acid sequence: CASSSGPYEQYF.

This chain joins TRBV6-5 and TRBJ2-2, with D unclear. Germline CDR1 and CDR2: MNHEY and SVGAGI. CDR3 length: 14 amino acids. With 8 bases removed from V and 6 bases from J, the gap between germline ends came to 16 bases. CDR3: CASPGWHTSGELFF. The CDR3 coding sequence is TGTGCCAGCCCGGGTTGGCATACATCCGGGGAGCTGTTTTTT.

The chain combines TRBV6-5 with TRBJ2-1, with TRBD1 identical over 10 bases. The CDR3 is made up of 14 amino acids. Germline CDR1 reads MNHEY; CDR2 reads SVGAGI. The J segment lost 4 bases and the V segment lost 8 bases, leaving 5 bases of the junction unmatched. In nucleotides, the CDR3 is TGTGCCAGCTCCGGGACAGGGGCGTACAATGAGCAGTTCTTC. As protein: CASSGTGAYNEQFF.

The genes are TRBV19 and TRBJ1-5; D possibly corresponds to TRBD1 (5 bases). V was cut by 3 bases and J by 9 bases, with 15 bases left in between. Germline loops: CDR1 LNHDA, CDR2 SQIVND (reference sequence). The CDR3 sequence is 14 residues long. CDR3 DNA: TGTGCCAGTAGTATGCAGGGTTCTGGGAGGCCCCAGCATTTT. Encoded protein: CASSMQGSGRPQHF.

The sample holds a few counts of this clone. This chain links TRBV10-3 with TRBJ1-2; maybe TRBD1 (5 bases). CDR1 ENHRY and CDR2 SYGVKD come from the germline V gene. The CDR3 has 13 residues. Trimming stripped 1 base from V and 3 bases from J, with 6 bases between. The CDR3 loop is CAISELGDYGYTF. The CDR3 region has the DNA TGTGCCATCAGTGAGTTGGGGGACTATGGCTACACCTTC.

The J gene is TRBJ1-3, the V gene TRBV28; no clear D gene. This CDR3 comprises 17 residues. Trimming removed 2 bases at V and 3 bases at J, with 17 bases between. Germline lookup yields CDR1 MDHEN and CDR2 SYDVKM. CDR3 nucleotide sequence: TGTGCCAGCAGTTTAAACTCCCACGGCTTGGTTGGAAACACCATATATTTT. It encodes CASSLNSHGLVGNTIYF.

The chain carries TRBV11-1 and TRBJ1-6; a weak D match, TRBD1 (6 bases). Germline V gene data show CDR1 as SGHAT and CDR2 as FQDESV (reference sequence). Trimming removed 5 bases from V and 8 bases from J, with 16 bases in between. The CDR3 consists of 15 residues. DNA of the CDR3: TGTGCCAGCAGCCCGAGGGGCAGGGGAGATTCACCCCTCCACTTT. Protein sequence: CASSPRGRGDSPLHF.

The rearrangement joins TRBV6-2 or TRBV6-3 to TRBJ2-7; tentative D call: TRBD2 (6 bases). Germline-derived CDR1 and CDR2 are MNHEY and SVGEGT. Trimming took 2 bases from V and 1 from J, leaving 15 bases between them. The CDR3 spans 16 residues. Written as DNA, the CDR3 is TGTGCCAGCAGTTACGGGGGTGCGGGAAGGTCCTACGAGCAGTACTTC. Translation: CASSYGGAGRSYEQYF.

The rearrangement joins TRBV7-2 to TRBJ2-1; the D is unclear. Trimming removed 2 bases at V and 2 bases at J, with 13 bases between. This CDR3 spans 16 amino acids. The germline V gene has CDR1 SGHTA and CDR2 FQGNSA. CDR3 in DNA: TGTGCCAGCAGCTTATCAGGTAGCCTAACCTACAATGAGCAGTTCTTC. This codes for CASSLSGSLTYNEQFF.